This T cell receptor beta chain was profiled in a study of T cells in Graves' hyperthyroidism and ophthalmopathy. V was cut by 3 bases and J by 7 bases, with 12 bases left in between. In germline, CDR1 is LNHDA, CDR2 SQIVND (reference sequence). This CDR3 is 13 amino acids long. PBMCs came from 9 to 10 ml fresh peripheral blood. This clonotype was picked up a small number of times. Authors of the study amplified TCR beta CDR3 regions from RNA transcripts. Using the HTBI primer set, a first-round RT-PCR was run on the TCR CDR3. Using its own MiXCR run on the multiplex PCR reads, TCRdb lists one record per CDR3 protein. The sample carries approximately 620,000 distinct CDR3 sequences, about a sixth recorded once.

This clonotype was sampled from a woman aged 40 to 50 with Graves' ophthalmopathy. The rearrangement uses TRBV19 and TRBJ1-1; the D gene is possibly TRBD1 (5 bases). Material for sequencing was blood. CDR3 protein: CASSIRLGVEAFF. The CDR3 DNA sequence: TGTGCCAGTAGTATTCGTTTAGGGGTTGAAGCTTTCTTT. Supplemented by reference TRBV19 and TRBJ1-1, the full variable domain reads DGGITQSPKYLFRKEGQNVTLSCEQNLNHDAMYWYRQDPGQGLRLIYYSQIVNDFQKGDIAEGYSVSREKKESFPLTVTSAQKNPTAFYLCASSIRLGVEAFFGQGTRLTVV.